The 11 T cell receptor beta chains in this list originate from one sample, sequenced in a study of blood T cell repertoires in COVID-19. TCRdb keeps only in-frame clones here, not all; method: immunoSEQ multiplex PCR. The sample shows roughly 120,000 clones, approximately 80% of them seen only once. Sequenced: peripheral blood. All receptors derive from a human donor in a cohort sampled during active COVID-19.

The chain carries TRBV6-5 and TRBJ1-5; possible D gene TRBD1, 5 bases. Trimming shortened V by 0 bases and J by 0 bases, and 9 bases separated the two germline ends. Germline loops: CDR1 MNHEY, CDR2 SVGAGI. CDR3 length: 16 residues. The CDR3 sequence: CASSYSGPHSNQPQHF. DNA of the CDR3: TGTGCCAGCAGTTACTCGGGGCCTCATAGCAATCAGCCCCAGCATTTT.

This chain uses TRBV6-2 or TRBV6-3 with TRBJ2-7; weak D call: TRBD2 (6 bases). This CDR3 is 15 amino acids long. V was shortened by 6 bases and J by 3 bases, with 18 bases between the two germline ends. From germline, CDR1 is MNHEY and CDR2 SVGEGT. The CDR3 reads CASSQGSAGYYEQYF. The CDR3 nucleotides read TGTGCCAGCAGCCAGGGTTCGGCGGGATACTACGAGCAGTACTTC.

CDR3 nucleotide sequence: TGTGCCAGCTCGGGGGGACTAGCCTACAATGAGCAGTTCTTC. Protein: CASSGGLAYNEQFF. The V gene is TRBV11-3, the J gene TRBJ2-1, with 8 nucleotides matching TRBD2. Germline CDR1 and CDR2: SGHNT and YENEEA. This CDR3 spans 14 amino acids. J was trimmed by 2 bases and V by 8 bases; bases with no gene match: 5.

CDR3 in amino acids: CASSSLGQGSAFF. For the CDR3, the DNA is TGTGCCAGCAGCTCGCTTGGACAGGGCTCGGCTTTCTTT. The chain combines TRBV7-2 with TRBJ1-1; 8 bases align to TRBD1. CDR3 length: 13 residues. V shed 4 bases, J shed 11 bases, and the junction held 9 bases outside the gene matches. Per germline, CDR1 SGHTA and CDR2 FQGNSA. The full variable domain, rest sourced from reference TRBV7-2 and TRBJ1-1, is GAGVSQSPSNKVTEKGKDVELRCDPISGHTALYWYRQSLGQGLEFLIYFQGNSAPDKSGLPSDRFSAERTGGSVSTLTIQRTQQEDSAVYLCASSSLGQGSAFFGQGTRLTVV.

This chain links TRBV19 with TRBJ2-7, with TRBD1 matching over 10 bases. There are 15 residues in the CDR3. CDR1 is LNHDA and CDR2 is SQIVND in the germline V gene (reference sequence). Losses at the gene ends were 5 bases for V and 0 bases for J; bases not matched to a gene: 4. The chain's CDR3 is CASSSRTGGSYEQYF. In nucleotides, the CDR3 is TGTGCCAGTAGTTCGCGGACAGGGGGCTCCTACGAGCAGTACTTC.

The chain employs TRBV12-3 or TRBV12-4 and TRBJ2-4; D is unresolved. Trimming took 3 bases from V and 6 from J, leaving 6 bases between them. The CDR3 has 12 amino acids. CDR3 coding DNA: TGTGCCAGCAGTTTTACAGTAAACATTCAGTACTTC. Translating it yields CASSFTVNIQYF.

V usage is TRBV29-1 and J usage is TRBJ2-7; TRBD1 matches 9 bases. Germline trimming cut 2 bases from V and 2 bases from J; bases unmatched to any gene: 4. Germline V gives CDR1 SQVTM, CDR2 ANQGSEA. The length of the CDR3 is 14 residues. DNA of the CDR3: TGCAGCGTTGAATTGGGGACAGGGACCTACGAGCAGTACTTC. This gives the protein CSVELGTGTYEQYF.

CDR3 nucleotide sequence: TGTGCCAGCAGCTTCGCGGGGTCCTACTCTGGGGCCAACGTCCTGACTTTC. Translated, it gives CASSFAGSYSGANVLTF. This chain links TRBV7-9 with TRBJ2-6, with D maybe TRBD2 (6 bases). V gave up 3 bases and J gave up 0 bases, with 12 bases separating them. This CDR3 has 17 amino acids. CDR1 is SEHNR and CDR2 is FQNEAQ in the germline V gene (reference sequence).

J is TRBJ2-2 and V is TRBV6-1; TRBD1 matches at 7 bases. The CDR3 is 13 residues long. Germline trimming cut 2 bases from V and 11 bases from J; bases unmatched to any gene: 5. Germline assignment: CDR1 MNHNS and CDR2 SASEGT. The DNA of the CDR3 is TGTGCCAGCAGTGAATGGGACAGCCACGAGCTGTTTTTT. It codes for CASSEWDSHELFF.

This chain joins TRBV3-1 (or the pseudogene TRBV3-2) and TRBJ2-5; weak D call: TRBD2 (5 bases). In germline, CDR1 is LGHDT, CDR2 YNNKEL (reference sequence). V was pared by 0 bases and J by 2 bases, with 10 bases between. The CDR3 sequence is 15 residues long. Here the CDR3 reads CASSQDFRGQETQYF. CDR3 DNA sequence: TGTGCCAGCAGCCAAGATTTTCGGGGACAAGAGACCCAGTACTTC.

The chain's CDR3 is CATTEDLTDTQYF. CDR3 sequence (DNA): TGTGCCACTACGGAGGACCTCACAGATACGCAGTATTTT. The J gene is TRBJ2-3, the V gene TRBV27; tentative D call: TRBD2 (5 bases). Trimming removed 10 bases from V and 2 bases from J, with 13 bases in between. Germline CDR1 MNHEY, CDR2 SMNVEV (reference sequence). There are 13 residues in the CDR3.